These 28 T cell receptor beta chains originate from one sample sequenced in a study of blood T cell repertoires in COVID-19. Generated by immunoSEQ multiplex PCR, the TCRdb table keeps only in-frame clones and is missing some. Of 250,000 to 300,000 clones listed, roughly 89% were seen once; the top ten hold 4.6%. Material: peripheral blood. These receptors all come from a woman aged 40 to 55 who had recovered from COVID-19.

The chain joins TRBV6-2 or TRBV6-3 to TRBJ2-5, with D possibly TRBD2 on 6 matching bases. Germline-derived CDR1 and CDR2 are MNHEY and SVGEGT. CDR3 size: 17 residues. Trimming pared 2 bases from V and 5 bases from J, leaving 21 bases between. Here the CDR3 reads CASSYVLARALSETQYF. DNA of the CDR3: TGTGCCAGCAGTTACGTACTAGCCCGCGCGTTGAGTGAGACCCAGTACTTC.

V usage is TRBV6-5 and J usage is TRBJ2-1; D is unresolved. Germline V lookup: CDR1 MNHEY, CDR2 SVGAGI. The length of the CDR3 is 12 residues. Trimming pared 2 bases from V and 6 bases from J, leaving 5 bases between. CDR3 DNA: TGTGCCAGCAGTTACGCCGGCAATGAGCAGTTCTTC. Translated, it gives CASSYAGNEQFF.

The chain recombines TRBV6-5 with TRBJ2-1, with TRBD2 matching 7 bases. The J segment lost 5 bases and the V segment lost 4 bases, leaving 8 bases of the junction unmatched. Germline V CDR1 and CDR2: MNHEY, SVGAGI. This CDR3 region has 15 residues. The CDR3 DNA reads TGTGCCAGCAGTTCCCGGGGAGCGGGGAACAATGAGCAGTTCTTC. Translation: CASSSRGAGNNEQFF.

The chain carries TRBV18 and TRBJ1-1, with a weak D call TRBD1 (5 bases). Germline V lookup: CDR1 KGHSH, CDR2 LQKENI. Trimming cost V 6 bases and J 2 bases, with 16 bases left between them. The CDR3 runs 15 residues. For the CDR3, the DNA is TGTGCCAGCTCCCCGGGTCGACAGACCAACACTGAAGCTTTCTTT. Its translation: CASSPGRQTNTEAFF.

This rearrangement joins TRBV2 to TRBJ2-1; TRBD2 might be the D (6 bases). Germline assignment: CDR1 SNHLY and CDR2 FYNNEI. Trimming took off 4 bases at V and 9 bases at J, with 16 bases between the two ends. The CDR3 consists of 14 residues. CDR3 bases: TGTGCCAGCAGTGTCGGGGGACCAGAAACTGAGCAGTTCTTC. It yields the protein CASSVGGPETEQFF. The entire variable domain, with the rest obtained from reference TRBV2 and TRBJ2-1, is as follows: EPEVTQTPSHQVTQMGQEVILRCVPISNHLYFYWYRQILGQKVEFLVSFYNNEISEKSEIFDDQFSVERPDGSNFTLKIRSTKLEDSAMYFCASSVGGPETEQFFGPGTRLTVL.

The chain recombines TRBV15 with TRBJ1-4, with no clear D. With 8 bases removed from V and 7 bases from J, the gap between germline ends came to 11 bases. The CDR3 length is 12 residues. The germline CDR1 and CDR2 sequences are LNHNV and YYDKDF (reference sequence). The CDR3 sequence: CATSSAAEKLFF. DNA of the CDR3: TGTGCCACCTCGTCGGCGGCTGAAAAACTGTTTTTT.

The rearrangement links TRBV30 to TRBJ2-7, with TRBD2 matching 8 bases. Germline CDR1 and CDR2: GTSNPN and SVGIG (reference sequence). The CDR3 is 15 amino acids. The V and J ends lost 3 bases and 0 bases, in that order; junction bases with no gene match: 7. This CDR3 is CAWSGREGSSYEQYF. CDR3 nucleotides: TGTGCCTGGAGCGGGAGGGAGGGGAGCTCCTACGAGCAGTACTTC.

This clone was recorded once. V is TRBV30 and J is TRBJ1-1; 8 bases match TRBD1. The CDR3 has 13 residues. J was trimmed by 4 bases and V by 5 bases; bases with no gene match: 6. Germline CDR1 is GTSNPN and CDR2 is SVGIG (reference sequence). This CDR3 reads CAWDRGIGTEAFF. CDR3 coding DNA: TGTGCCTGGGACAGGGGAATCGGCACTGAAGCTTTCTTT.

J is TRBJ1-1 and V is TRBV5-4; the D is unclear. The CDR3 totals 15 residues. Germline CDR1 and CDR2: SGHNT and YYREEE (reference sequence). V lost 0 bases and J lost 0, with 9 bases in between. The CDR3 DNA sequence: TGTGCCAGCAGCTTGGGAGGAGGAATGAACACTGAAGCTTTCTTT. This translates into CASSLGGGMNTEAFF.

This rearrangement joins TRBV24-1 to TRBJ1-5; maybe TRBD1 (5 bases). The CDR3 length is 15 residues. CDR1 KGHDR and CDR2 SFDVKD come from the germline V gene. Trimming removed 2 bases at V and 1 base at J, with 8 bases between. CDR3: CATSDSGGSNQPQHF. As DNA, the CDR3 is TGTGCCACCAGTGATTCGGGGGGGAGCAATCAGCCCCAGCATTTT.

The chain carries TRBV28 and TRBJ2-7; D unclear. Per the germline V gene, CDR1 is MDHEN and CDR2 is SYDVKM. V gave up 3 bases and J gave up 7 bases, with 16 bases separating them. The CDR3 contains 14 residues. The CDR3 here is CASSFEQPRQEQYF. As DNA, the CDR3 is TGTGCCAGCAGTTTCGAACAGCCTCGTCAGGAGCAGTACTTC.

Concerning this clone: Other DNA sequences in the sample encode the same CDR3. This sequence joins TRBV5-1 and TRBJ1-3; no reliable D call. Trimming removed 0 bases from V and 0 bases from J, with 7 bases in between. CDR1 SGHRS and CDR2 YFSETQ come from the germline V gene. The CDR3 length is 15 residues. CDR3 residues: CASSLAGSSGNTIYF. The CDR3 bases are TGCGCCAGCAGCTTGGCTGGTAGCTCTGGAAACACCATATATTTT.

Written as DNA, the CDR3 is TGCGCCAGCAGCTGGACCCGCGGAGGGGGCGATAATTCACCCCTCCACTTT. Its protein product is CASSWTRGGGDNSPLHF. This chain joins TRBV4-3 and TRBJ1-6, with 7 bases aligning to TRBD1. J lost 5 bases, V lost 5 bases, and 12 bases had no gene match. The CDR3 is made up of 17 amino acids. Germline V gene lookup returns CDR1 LGHNA and CDR2 YSLEER.

This sequence joins TRBV18 and TRBJ2-5, with D maybe TRBD1 (6 bases). This CDR3 contains 16 residues. V shed 2 bases and J shed 0 bases, with 13 bases lying between them. Germline V CDR1 and CDR2: KGHSH, LQKENI. CDR3 DNA: TGTGCCAGCTCACCAAGATCGGGACACAACCAAGAGACCCAGTACTTC. Protein sequence: CASSPRSGHNQETQYF. Complete variable domain (other parts from reference TRBV18 and TRBJ2-5): NAGVMQNPRHLVRRRGQEARLRCSPMKGHSHVYWYRQLPEEGLKFMVYLQKENIIDESGMPKERFSAEFPKEGPSILRIQQVVRGDSAAYFCASSPRSGHNQETQYFGPGTRLLVL.

The rearrangement joins TRBV15 to TRBJ2-1; D is perhaps TRBD1 (5 bases). The CDR3 loop spans 16 amino acids. Trimming left V 2 bases short and J 3 bases short, with 14 bases between. Germline V gene lookup returns CDR1 LNHNV and CDR2 YYDKDF (reference sequence). The CDR3 region is CATSRTQFDSYNEQFF. The CDR3 DNA sequence: TGTGCCACCAGCAGAACTCAATTTGACAGCTACAATGAGCAGTTCTTC.

The chain is built from TRBV27 and TRBJ2-7; 9 nucleotides match TRBD2. Germline assignment: CDR1 MNHEY and CDR2 SMNVEV (reference sequence). CDR3 length: 15 residues. With V trimmed by 3 bases and J by 3 bases, 6 bases remained unmatched. The CDR3 spells CASSFGPSGVYEQYF. The CDR3 nucleotides are TGTGCCAGCAGTTTTGGTCCTAGCGGGGTCTACGAGCAGTACTTC.

The rearrangement joins TRBV5-4 to TRBJ2-2, with TRBD2 matching over 11 bases. The CDR3 length is 16 residues. Germline V lookup: CDR1 SGHNT, CDR2 YYREEE (reference sequence). With 2 bases clipped from V and 4 bases from J, the junction kept 4 bases outside the gene matches. The CDR3 coding sequence is TGTGCCAGCAGCTTAGGGACTAGCGGTAGCACCGGGGAGCTGTTTTTT. Translation: CASSLGTSGSTGELFF.

The gene calls are TRBV30 and TRBJ2-3; perhaps TRBD2 as D (6 bases). CDR1 is GTSNPN, CDR2 SVGIG, per germline (reference sequence). This CDR3 has 15 amino acids. The V end lost 3 bases, the J end lost 2 bases, and 15 bases lay between the germline ends. The CDR3, as DNA: TGTGCCTGGAGCGCGGTTGCGGGACTCACAGATACGCAGTATTTT. Protein: CAWSAVAGLTDTQYF.

Written as DNA, the CDR3 is TGTGCCAGCGGGACTAGCGTATATATGTCTCAAGAGACCCAGTACTTC. The encoded protein is CASGTSVYMSQETQYF. The V call is TRBV7-2, the J call TRBJ2-5, with 10 bases fitting TRBD2. The ends lost 8 bases at V and 2 bases at J; junction bases unmatched: 11. Germline V gene lookup returns CDR1 SGHTA and CDR2 FQGNSA. The CDR3 is 16 residues long. Using reference TRBV7-2 and TRBJ2-5 for the parts outside the CDR3, the full variable domain is GAGVSQSPSNKVTEKGKDVELRCDPISGHTALYWYRQSLGQGLEFLIYFQGNSAPDKSGLPSDRFSAERTGGSVSTLTIQRTQQEDSAVYLCASGTSVYMSQETQYFGPGTRLLVL.

The CDR3 coding sequence is TGTGCTAGTGGTCTCGCCCGCCGGGGTCCGTACCAAGAGACCCAGTACTTC. Residues: CASGLARRGPYQETQYF. The gene calls are TRBV12-5 and TRBJ2-5; a weak D match, TRBD2 (5 bases). The V end lost 5 bases, the J end lost 0 bases, and 19 bases lay between the germline ends. CDR1 LGHNT and CDR2 FRNRAP come from the germline V gene. The CDR3 totals 17 residues.

This rearrangement joins TRBV6-1 to TRBJ1-5, with a tentative D call TRBD1 (5 bases). The CDR3 covers 14 residues. V gave up 5 bases and J gave up 7 bases, with 15 bases separating them. Germline V gene lookup returns CDR1 MNHNS and CDR2 SASEGT. CDR3 coding DNA: TGTGCCAGCAGTCTACAGGATGTCCGCCAGCCCCAGCATTTT. Protein: CASSLQDVRQPQHF.

This rearrangement joins TRBV10-3 to TRBJ2-5; the match to TRBD1 covers 8 bases. CDR1 ENHRY and CDR2 SYGVKD come from the germline V gene. V lost 3 bases to trimming and J lost 4 bases; unmatched junction nucleotides: 10. The CDR3 is 16 amino acids. The CDR3, as DNA: TGTGCCATCAGTGAAGTGGGGACAGGACGGTTAGAGACCCAGTACTTC. Encoded protein: CAISEVGTGRLETQYF.

The genes are TRBV10-3 and TRBJ1-4; 8 bases align to TRBD1. The germline V gene encodes CDR1 ENHRY and CDR2 SYGVKD. The CDR3 contains 14 residues. The V segment lost 3 bases and the J segment 7 bases; nucleotides outside the gene matches: 4. For the CDR3, the DNA is TGTGCCATCAGTGACAGGGGGCCGGGTGAAAAACTGTTTTTT. Amino acid sequence: CAISDRGPGEKLFF.

This clone appeared a few times. The J gene is TRBJ2-2, the V gene TRBV28; no clear D. V was cut by 7 bases and J by 6 bases, with 6 bases left in between. There are 11 residues in the CDR3. Germline-derived CDR1 and CDR2 are MDHEN and SYDVKM. The CDR3 DNA follows: TGTGCCAGCACCAATGCCGGGGAGCTGTTTTTT. It specifies CASTNAGELFF.

The V and J genes are TRBV11-3 and TRBJ2-7, with 9 positions matching TRBD1. The V segment lost 5 bases and the J segment 3 bases; nucleotides outside the gene matches: 5. Germline values: CDR1 SGHNT, CDR2 YENEEA. The CDR3 runs 14 residues. The DNA for the CDR3 is TGTGCCAGCAGCAGGGACAGGGTGGGCTACGAGCAGTACGTC. Its translation is CASSRDRVGYEQYV.

This chain uses TRBV7-2 with TRBJ2-5, with a tentative D call TRBD2 (5 bases). The CDR3 is made up of 13 amino acids. Trimming stripped 3 bases from V and 4 bases from J, with 9 bases between. Germline-derived CDR1 and CDR2 are SGHTA and FQGNSA. CDR3 protein: CASSFGGGETQYF. The DNA of the CDR3 is TGTGCCAGCAGCTTTGGAGGTGGAGAGACCCAGTACTTC.

This chain joins TRBV11-3 and TRBJ2-1; possibly TRBD2 for D (5 bases). V lost 3 bases to trimming and J lost 0 bases, with 12 bases between them. CDR3 size: 16 residues. Germline V gene lookup returns CDR1 SGHNT and CDR2 YENEEA. CDR3 loop: CASSLQTGSSYNEQFF. The CDR3 DNA sequence: TGTGCCAGCAGCTTGCAGACTGGGAGCTCCTACAATGAGCAGTTCTTC.

The CDR3 spells CASSFWATEQFF. The DNA of the CDR3 is TGTGCCAGCAGTTTTTGGGCGACCGAGCAGTTCTTC. This chain joins TRBV12-3 or TRBV12-4 and TRBJ2-1; D gene unclear. Trimming left V 3 bases short and J 10 bases short, with 10 bases between. There are 12 residues in the CDR3.